This paragraph reports one T cell receptor beta chain. This entry comes from a study of shared clonotypes between healthy human individuals. Generated by immunoSEQ multiplex PCR, the TCRdb table keeps only in-frame clones and is missing some. The repertoire includes a few million clones, 90% to 96% of them detected once, and around 0.13% sits in the top ten. V shed 7 bases and J 5 bases; nucleotides not matched to a gene: 7. The CDR3 extends over 13 amino acids. Germline CDR1 SNHLY, CDR2 FYNNEI. The rearrangement uses TRBV2 and TRBJ2-7; 8 bases align to TRBD1. Source material: naive CD4+ T cells sorted from blood. Subset noted: CD45RA+ positively selected. The clonotype was recovered from a man younger than 35 in good health. For the CDR3, the DNA is TGTGCCAGCAAGCGACAGGGGATGAACGAGCAGTACTTC. Translation: CASKRQGMNEQYF.